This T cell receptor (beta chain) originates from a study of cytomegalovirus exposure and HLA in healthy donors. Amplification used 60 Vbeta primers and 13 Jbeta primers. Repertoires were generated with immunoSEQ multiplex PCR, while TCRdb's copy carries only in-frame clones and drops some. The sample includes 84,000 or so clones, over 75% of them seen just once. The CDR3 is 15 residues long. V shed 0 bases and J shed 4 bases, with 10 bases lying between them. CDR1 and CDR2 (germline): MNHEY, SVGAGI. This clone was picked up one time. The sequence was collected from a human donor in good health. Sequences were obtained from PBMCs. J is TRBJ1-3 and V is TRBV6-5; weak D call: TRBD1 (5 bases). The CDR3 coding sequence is TGTGCCAGCAGTTACTCCCGCGGGGACGGAAACACCATATATTTT. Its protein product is CASSYSRGDGNTIYF.